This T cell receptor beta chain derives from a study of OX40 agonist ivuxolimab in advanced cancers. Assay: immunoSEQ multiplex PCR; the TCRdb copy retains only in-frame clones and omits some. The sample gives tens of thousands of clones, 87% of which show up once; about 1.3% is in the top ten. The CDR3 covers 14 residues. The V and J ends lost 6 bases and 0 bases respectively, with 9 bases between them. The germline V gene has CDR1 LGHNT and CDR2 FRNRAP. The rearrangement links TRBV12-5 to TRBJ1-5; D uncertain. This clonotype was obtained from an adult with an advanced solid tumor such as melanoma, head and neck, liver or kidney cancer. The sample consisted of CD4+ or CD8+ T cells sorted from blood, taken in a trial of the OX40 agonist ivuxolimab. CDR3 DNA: TGTGCTAGTGGGGTCGACGGTAGCAATCAGCCCCAGCATTTT. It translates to CASGVDGSNQPQHF.